This TCR beta chain was recorded in a study of monozygotic twins with inflammatory bowel disease. With respect to this clonotype: Its antigen remains unidentified.

The CDR3 has 16 residues. Germline CDR1 LNHDA, CDR2 SQIVND (reference sequence). The authors drew roughly 2.5 ml of blood from each donor. Whole-study findings and limits: People with IBD had fewer clonotypes in common with others than healthy twins did, especially with disease activity.

There were roughly 3.5 ug of total RNA used for each TCR library. UMIs with a 6-nucleotide sample barcode were added by template switching. From the 5' RACE reads, TCRdb lists one entry per CDR3 protein and no DNA. The sample totals approximately 400,000 distinct CDR3 sequences. Source material: blood. The rearrangement joins TRBV19 to TRBJ2-3; TCRdb's D call of TRBD2 is untestable without DNA. The source of this sequence is a human donor with ulcerative colitis or Crohn's disease, or a healthy co-twin of an affected twin (not recorded which). CDR3 protein: CASSIPRSPQGDTQYF.